This entry concerns a single TCR beta chain. The TRB cDNA libraries were prepared by 5' RACE with UMI labels. After re-calling the 5' RACE reads, TCRdb lists one entry per CDR3 protein, DNA absent. The sample table includes 8,500 to 10,000 distinct CDR3 sequences. This entry comes from a study of CXCR3-negative and CXCR3-positive naive CD8 T cells. This CDR3 comprises 15 residues. Germline V gene data show CDR1 as SGDLS and CDR2 as YYNGEE. The chain couples TRBV9 to TRBJ1-3. The TCR sequence derives from a human donor in good health. Some clones in this sample may be carry-over from other donors' samples. Sequencing was carried out using naive CXCR3- CD8+ T cells from blood. The subset was: CD45RO-CCR7+CD27+CD95- naive CD8+ T cells lacking CXCR3 (TNR3-). CDR3 protein: CASSVDEGRGNTIYF.